One T cell receptor (beta chain) is described in this entry. Antigen specificity is unknown. The junction departs from germline at one end; a sequencing error may be responsible. The V gene's germline CDR1 is SGHVS and CDR2 FQNEAQ. There are 15 residues in the CDR3. Through MiXCR, TCRdb re-clonotyped the PCR reads. The top ten hold 7.8% of the sample, which has 30,000 to 35,000 clones, roughly 29% seen once. This entry belongs to a study of metastatic and nonmetastatic thyroid tumors. Turning to the study itself: Repertoires from malignant and benign thyroid patients were compared across blood and tumor or nodule tissue.

Every patient was untreated before thyroid surgery. Regarding the study as a whole: Within blood and tumor, benign nodules reportedly had significantly lower TCR beta diversity than malignant thyroid tumors did.

The sequenced material came from blood. V and J are TRBV7-8 and TRBJ1-5; tentatively, D is TRBD1 (6 bases). This TCR was sampled from a female donor with papillary thyroid cancer or a benign thyroid nodule (not recorded which). Some clones in this sample may be carry-over from other donors' samples. The CDR3 sequence is CASSLEQGIGQPQHF. For the CDR3, the DNA is TGTGCCAGCAGCTTAGAACAGGGAATAGGTCAGCCCCAGCATTTC. The whole variable domain, remainder taken from reference TRBV7-8 and TRBJ1-5, is GAGVSQSPRYKVAKRGQDVALRCDPISGHVSLFWYQQALGQGPEFLTYFQNEAQLDKSGLPSDRFFAERPEGSVSTLKIQRTQQEDSAVYLCASSLEQGIGQPQHFGDGTRLSIL.